This paragraph reports one T cell receptor beta chain. The antigen is undetermined. Sorts performed in triplicate captured 250,000 to 350,000 cells each from every CD8+ T cell subset. CDR1 and CDR2 (germline): SQVTM, ANQGSEA. The CDR3 is 13 residues long. The data stem from a study of CXCR3-negative and CXCR3-positive naive CD8 T cells. Findings and caveats of the study: Both naive subsets had comparably high diversity; memory CD8+ cells much lower. With respect to TRBV-TRBJ usage, naive CXCR3-negative and CXCR3-positive cells were similar; memory differed. CXCR3-negative naive cells had less hydrophobic TRB CDR3s than did CXCR3-positive naive cells.

It was by 5' RACE with UMI labels that the TRB cDNA libraries were prepared. From its re-call of the 5' RACE reads, TCRdb lists each CDR3 protein once, without DNA. Reported are fewer than 80,000 distinct CDR3 sequences; the ten largest clones contain 3.5% to 5.5%. This sequence joins TRBV29-1 and TRBJ2-1; TCRdb gives TRBD2 as the D gene, but with no DNA this cannot be confirmed. The sequenced sample was naive CXCR3- CD8+ T cells from blood. Subset noted: CD45RO-CCR7+CD27+CD95- naive CD8+ T cells lacking CXCR3 (TNR3-). The receptor's source is a human donor in good health. Some clones in this sample may be carry-over from other donors' samples. The CDR3 sequence is CSVGLAGRNEQFF.